The rows below give T cell receptor beta chains drawn from one sample of a study of T cells after yellow fever vaccination. TCRdb ran MiXCR on the 5' RACE reads and lists one entry per CDR3 protein. There are 610,000 or so distinct CDR3 sequences in the sample; 9% to 15% occur only once, and about 15% lies in the top ten. The material sequenced was PBMCs, taken on the day of the yellow fever booster vaccination. These receptors were obtained from a man aged 25-45 years who received the YFV17D yellow fever vaccine. Each CDR3 is given with its conserved first and last residue. The order of the fields is D gene, V gene, J gene, clone size, CDR3 DNA, CDR3 protein. D genes are given only for firm matches. Clone sizes are given selectively: once, few, many, or a class where the clone is expanded.

.	TRBV23-1	TRBJ2-3	.	TGCGCCAGCGCGGGTGGAAAATTAGATACGCAGTATTTT	CASAGGKLDTQYF
.	TRBV28	TRBJ1-1	.	TGTGCCAGCAGGACCACTTCCCAGGCTTTCTTT	CASRTTSQAFF
TRBD1	TRBV20-1	TRBJ1-2	.	TGCAGTGCGGAGATCACAGGGGGCTATGGCTACACCTTC	CSAEITGGYGYTF
.	TRBV18	TRBJ1-2	.	TGTGCCAGCTCACACAGGGAAAATGGCTACACCTTC	CASSHRENGYTF
.	TRBV6-1	TRBJ1-6	.	TGTGCCAGCCGGGCAGGCGGGAATTCACCCCTCCACTTT	CASRAGGNSPLHF
.	TRBV14	TRBJ1-1	.	TGTGCCAGCAGTCCCGACGGGGGGACTGAAGCTTTCTTT	CASSPDGGTEAFF
.	TRBV9	TRBJ2-3	few	TGTGCCAGCAGCGTAGGCAACTCTGGCACAGATACGCAGTATTTT	CASSVGNSGTDTQYF
.	TRBV19	TRBJ2-2	.	TGTGCCAGTAAACACGGGGAACGGACCGGGGAGCTGTTTTTT	CASKHGERTGELFF
.	TRBV7-9	TRBJ1-6	few	TGTGCCAGCAGCTTAAAGGGGCGAGATTCACCCCTCCACTTT	CASSLKGRDSPLHF
TRBD2	TRBV29-1	TRBJ2-5	.	TGCAGCGTTGCACTAGCGGGAGTAGCAGAGACCCAGTACTTC	CSVALAGVAETQYF
.	TRBV5-1	TRBJ2-2	.	TGCGCCAGCAGCTTGGTTCCGGTAAACACCGGGGAGCTGTTTTTT	CASSLVPVNTGELFF
.	TRBV7-7	TRBJ2-1	.	TGTGCCAGCAGCTTAGGTCTAGCCGGTGGGAACGATGAGCAGTTCTTC	CASSLGLAGGNDEQFF
TRBD2	TRBV6-1	TRBJ2-4	.	TGTGCCAGCAATAGGGCGGGAGAGAAAAACATTCAGTACTTC	CASNRAGEKNIQYF
TRBD2	TRBV25-1	TRBJ2-3	few	TGTGCCAGCAGAGGGACTAGCGGACCCACAGATACGCAGTATTTT	CASRGTSGPTDTQYF
TRBD1	TRBV9	TRBJ2-1	few	TGTGCCAGCAGCCCCCGGACAGGGCACAATGAGCAGTTCTTC	CASSPRTGHNEQFF
TRBD1	TRBV10-3	TRBJ1-5	few	TGTGCCATCAGTGATGGGGGACAGGGTTATAGCAATCAGCCCCAGCATTTT	CAISDGGQGYSNQPQHF
.	TRBV4-3	TRBJ2-1	few	TGCGCCAGCAGCCTAGTCCGCGGGGCGGGGAATGAGCAGTTCTTC	CASSLVRGAGNEQFF
.	TRBV11-2	TRBJ2-7	.	TGTGCCAGCAGCTTAAGGACGGGAAATCATCGCCCGGGGTACTTC	CASSLRTGNHRPGYF
.	TRBV20-1	TRBJ1-5	few	TGCAGTGGTTTTTCTCAGCTTGGTCAGCCCCAGCATTTT	CSGFSQLGQPQHF
TRBD1	TRBV5-1	TRBJ2-2	.	TGCGCCAGCTACCGGGACAGGGGAACCGGGGAGCTGTTTTTT	CASYRDRGTGELFF
.	TRBV4-1	TRBJ2-3	few	TGCGCCAGCAGCCAAGACCCAGGACCTTTCTCGGCAGATACGCAGTATTTT	CASSQDPGPFSADTQYF
TRBD2	TRBV25-1	TRBJ2-3	.	TGTGCCAGCAGACCTACCGTGGGACTAGCGGGCATCACAGATACGCAGTATTTT	CASRPTVGLAGITDTQYF
.	TRBV12-1	TRBJ2-1	few	TGTGCCAGCAGCTTCACGTGTGAGCAGTTCTTC	CASSFTCEQFF
.	TRBV7-2	TRBJ2-3	many	TGTGCCAGCAACCTCGGGGCCACAGATACGCAGTATTTT	CASNLGATDTQYF
.	TRBV7-3	TRBJ2-1	few	TGTGCCAGCAGCCCCCAGGAGAGCGGCTACAATGAGCAGTTCTTC	CASSPQESGYNEQFF
TRBD1	TRBV30	TRBJ2-6	few	TGTGCCTGGCTACAGGGGGGCCGCTCTGGGGCCAACGTCCTGACTTTC	CAWLQGGRSGANVLTF
.	TRBV12-3/TRBV12-4	TRBJ1-2	many	TGTGCCAGCACTCAGAGACCTACTTATGGCTACACCTTC	CASTQRPTYGYTF
.	TRBV21-1	TRBJ1-5	.	TGTGCCAGCAGCAAGTTGAGGCAGCCCCAGCATTTT	CASSKLRQPQHF
.	TRBV10-3	TRBJ2-5	few	TGTGCCATCGCGGTCGGACGTAACCAAGAGACCCAGTACTTC	CAIAVGRNQETQYF
.	TRBV11-3	TRBJ2-1	.	TGTGCCAGCAGCCCAGGCAGGGCCTACAATGAGCAGTTCTTC	CASSPGRAYNEQFF
.	TRBV12-3/TRBV12-4	TRBJ2-5	.	TGTGCCAGCAGTCTCAGTGGGGAAGAAGAGACCCAGTACTTC	CASSLSGEEETQYF
TRBD2	TRBV6-2/TRBV6-3	TRBJ2-5	.	TGTGCCAGCAGTACGGGGACTAGAATCGAGGAGACCCAGTACTTC	CASSTGTRIEETQYF
.	TRBV7-2	TRBJ2-5	few	TGTGCCAGCAGCTTGACATTTTCCCCAGGACTTCAAGAGACCCAGTACTTC	CASSLTFSPGLQETQYF
.	TRBV14	TRBJ2-2	.	TGTGCCAGCAGCCAACGGACCACAATCACCGGGGAGCTGTTTTTT	CASSQRTTITGELFF
TRBD1	TRBV6-5	TRBJ2-7	many	TGTGCCAGCAGTTCCCCGACGACAGGGCGTGCCTACGAGCAGTACTTC	CASSSPTTGRAYEQYF
.	TRBV5-6	TRBJ1-5	few	TGTGCCAGCAGCTTACAGGGCCCCTATAGCAATCAGCCCCAGCATTTT	CASSLQGPYSNQPQHF
TRBD2	TRBV20-1	TRBJ2-1	.	TGCAGTGCTAGTGGGGGAGGGCCTTCTGATGAGCAGTTCTTC	CSASGGGPSDEQFF
.	TRBV7-6	TRBJ2-5	.	TGTGCCAGCAGCTTAGAAATAGGGTACGAGACCCAGTACTTC	CASSLEIGYETQYF
TRBD1	TRBV29-1	TRBJ2-1	.	TGCAGCGGGGACAGATCCAATGAGCAGTTCTTC	CSGDRSNEQFF
.	TRBV11-2	TRBJ2-1	.	TGTGCCAGCAGACAGAGAGACCCGAGCTCCTACAATGAGCAGTTCTTC	CASRQRDPSSYNEQFF
.	TRBV10-2	TRBJ2-7	few	TGCGCCAGCAACAGTTGGGACGAGCAGTACTTC	CASNSWDEQYF
TRBD1	TRBV3-1	TRBJ1-1	many	TGTGCCAGCAGCCTTCGACAGGGCTCTTGGGCTTTCTTT	CASSLRQGSWAFF
.	TRBV12-3/TRBV12-4	TRBJ2-1	few	TGTGCCAGCAGTCCGGCGGAAGGGGAGCAGTTCTTC	CASSPAEGEQFF
.	TRBV28	TRBJ2-2	few	TGTGCCAGCGGCCGAGGAGCACCCGGGGAGCTGTTTTTT	CASGRGAPGELFF
TRBD1	TRBV27	TRBJ1-2	few	TGTGCCAGCAGTCCGCCGGACAGGGGTGGCTACACCTTC	CASSPPDRGGYTF
.	TRBV14	TRBJ2-1	few	TGTGCCAGCAGCCGCCAGGGGGGTCGGGATGAGCAGTTCTTC	CASSRQGGRDEQFF